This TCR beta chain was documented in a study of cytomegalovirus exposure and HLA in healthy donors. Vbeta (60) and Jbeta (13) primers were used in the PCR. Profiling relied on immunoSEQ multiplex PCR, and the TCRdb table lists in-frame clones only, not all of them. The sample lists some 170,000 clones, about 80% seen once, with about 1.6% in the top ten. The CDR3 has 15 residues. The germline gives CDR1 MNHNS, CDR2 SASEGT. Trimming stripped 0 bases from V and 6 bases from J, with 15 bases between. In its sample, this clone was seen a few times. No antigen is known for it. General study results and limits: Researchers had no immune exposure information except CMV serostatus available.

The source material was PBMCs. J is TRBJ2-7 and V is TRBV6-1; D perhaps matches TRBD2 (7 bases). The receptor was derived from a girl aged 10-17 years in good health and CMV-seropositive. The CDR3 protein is CASSEASAGAGEQYF. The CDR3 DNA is TGTGCCAGCAGTGAAGCGTCGGCGGGGGCTGGCGAGCAGTACTTC.